The subject of this entry is one TCR beta chain. Its antigen is as yet unknown. This sample was taken from a study of cytomegalovirus exposure and HLA in healthy donors. Overall study findings and caveats: With DRB1 most and HLA-C fewest, TCR association rates differed between HLA loci in a later analysis. With high specificity and sensitivity, the classifier reportedly diagnosed cytomegalovirus status. Across donors, sequencing depth was assumed by presence/absence analyses to be roughly uniform. Later work associated roughly 17,000 TCR beta sequences with HLA alleles at 0.05 false discovery rate.

This CDR3 comprises 17 residues. Trimming shortened V by 4 bases and J by 3 bases, and 21 bases separated the two germline ends. From germline, CDR1 is SGHRS and CDR2 YFSETQ. Vbeta (60) and Jbeta (13) primers were used in the PCR. The method was immunoSEQ multiplex PCR; TCRdb's version includes in-frame clones alone and lacks a portion of them. The sample has more than 140,000 clones, about three quarters seen once. The sequence was collected from a male donor in good health and CMV-seronegative. The sample was PBMCs. The rearrangement uses TRBV5-1 and TRBJ2-3, with TRBD1 as a possible D gene (5 bases). CDR3: CASSPTGGSRRTDTQYF. For the CDR3, the DNA is TGCGCCAGCAGCCCAACAGGCGGATCGAGACGAACAGATACGCAGTATTTT.